The present TCR beta chain was sequenced within a study of T cells in Graves' hyperthyroidism and ophthalmopathy. Reasons for excluding patients were uncontrolled infection, other autoimmune disease, pregnancy or lactation. This clonotype appeared many times. Antigen: not known. Study-level results: Most clonotypes expanded in thyroid above 0.001 were likewise present in blood.

RNA transcripts were the template for amplifying TCR beta CDR3 regions. First-round RT-PCR targeting the TCR CDR3 was performed with the HTBI primer set. TCRdb reanalysed the multiplex PCR reads using MiXCR and keeps one entry per CDR3 protein. Of under 300,000 distinct CDR3 sequences listed, nearly 15% are singletons. V was pared by 5 bases and J by 5 bases, with 12 bases between. Germline V lookup: CDR1 MNHNS, CDR2 SASEGT. This CDR3 spans 13 amino acids. V and J are TRBV6-1 and TRBJ1-2, with a possible D match to TRBD1 (5 bases). The specimen was blood. The source is a woman between 50 and 59 years old with Graves' hyperthyroidism that later progressed to Graves' ophthalmopathy. DNA for the CDR3: TGTGCCAGCAGTACCGGGGGGGGTTATGGCTACACCTTC. It codes for CASSTGGGYGYTF.